The 21 T cell receptor beta chains below come from one sample, sequenced in a study of blood T cells in healthy people across ages. With a J-beta primer mix and a sample-barcoded 5' primer, a second PCR ran 7 to 11 cycles. TCRdb reprocessed the 5' RACE reads via MiXCR and lists one record per CDR3 protein. The table shows roughly 800,000 distinct CDR3 sequences, with roughly 25% occurring only once. The data also belong to a second study, concerning T cells of mothers and their children.

Sample: blood. These receptor sequences come from a boy aged 5-17 years in good health.

The chain links TRBV12-3 or TRBV12-4 to TRBJ1-4; D is perhaps TRBD1 (5 bases). The CDR3 consists of 14 residues. The V end lost 5 bases, the J end lost 5 bases, and 12 bases lay between the germline ends. Written as DNA, the CDR3 is TGTGCCAGCAGTCGTGCCGGGGGAAATGAAAAACTGTTTTTT. Residues: CASSRAGGNEKLFF.

This chain connects TRBV15 to TRBJ2-5, with 8 nucleotides matching TRBD2. The J call may not be correct, given that the DNA end is closer to TRBJ2-7. CDR3 length: 13 amino acids. Germline values: CDR1 LNHNV, CDR2 YYDKDF (reference sequence). The CDR3 region has the DNA TGTGCCACCAGCCAATCGACTAGCGACGAGCAGTACTTC. Its protein product is CATSQSTSDEQYF.

This clonotype was observed at least ten times. The chain joins TRBV6-1 to TRBJ2-5; D may be TRBD2 (5 bases). Trimming stripped 5 bases from V and 5 bases from J, with 9 bases between. Germline CDR1 is MNHNS and CDR2 is SASEGT. The CDR3 is 12 amino acids. CDR3 coding DNA: TGTGCCAGCAGTAGAGGGTGGGAGACCCAGTACTTC. It yields the protein CASSRGWETQYF.

This clonotype occurred a few times. This chain uses TRBV9 with TRBJ2-3; a weak D match, TRBD2 (6 bases). This CDR3 is 17 amino acids long. From germline, CDR1 is SGDLS and CDR2 YYNGEE. With 0 bases removed from V and 0 bases from J, the gap between germline ends came to 14 bases. CDR3 protein: CASSVAAGRISTDTQYF. The CDR3 bases are TGTGCCAGCAGCGTAGCTGCGGGACGCATAAGCACAGATACGCAGTATTTT.

As regards this clonotype: At one boundary the junction diverges from the germline segment, which might be a read error. The chain links TRBV11-3 to TRBJ2-3; weak D call: TRBD1 (6 bases). The germline CDR1 and CDR2 sequences are SGHNT and YENEEA. CDR3 length equals 13 residues. CDR3 nucleotides: TGTGCCAGCAGCTTTCTCGAGGGGGATACGCAGTCTTTT. This gives the protein CASSFLEGDTQSF.

The CDR3 nucleotides read TGCAGTGCTAGCACTGACCTCTCCTACGAGCAGTACTTC. This translates into CSASTDLSYEQYF. The chain links TRBV20-1 to TRBJ2-7; no clear D. CDR1 is DFQATT, CDR2 SNEGSKA, per germline (reference sequence). V dropped 3 bases and J dropped 0 bases, with 9 bases sitting between them. This CDR3 region has 13 residues.

This clonotype turned up a few times. V and J are TRBV11-2 and TRBJ2-5; 10 positions match TRBD2. This CDR3 is built from 18 residues. Germline-derived CDR1 and CDR2 are SGHAT and FQNNGV. With V trimmed by 5 bases and J by 2 bases, 14 bases remained unmatched. The DNA for the CDR3 is TGTGCCAGCAGCCGGCGGGGGCTAGCGGGAGAAGGACAAGAGACCCAGTACTTC. Amino acid sequence: CASSRRGLAGEGQETQYF.

This clonotype was observed a few times. The chain joins TRBV5-6 to TRBJ2-4; the D is unclear. Between the trimmed V and J ends, which lost 4 bases and 0 bases, there was a span of 20 bases. The germline V gene encodes CDR1 SGHDT and CDR2 YYEEEE. The CDR3 covers 18 residues. In DNA, the CDR3 is TGTGCCAGCAGCACTTTATTGAGGCGCCAAATAGCCAAAAACATTCAGTACTTC. As protein: CASSTLLRRQIAKNIQYF.

Only a few counts were recorded for this clonotype. J is TRBJ1-4 and V is TRBV20-1; D is possibly TRBD1 (6 bases). V lost 1 base and J 7 bases, leaving 19 bases between the germline ends. Germline assignment: CDR1 DFQATT and CDR2 SNEGSKA (reference sequence). CDR3 size: 16 residues. In nucleotides, the CDR3 is TGCAGTGCTAGAGCTCCTCAACGGGGGACACGTGAAAAACTGTTTTTT. Protein sequence: CSARAPQRGTREKLFF.

The chain is built from TRBV11-3 and TRBJ1-1; the match to TRBD1 covers 10 bases. CDR3 length: 13 amino acids. J was trimmed by 8 bases and V by 5 bases; bases with no gene match: 5. CDR1 and CDR2 from the germline V gene are SGHNT and YENEEA. This CDR3 is CASSARTGGEAFF. CDR3 nucleotides: TGTGCCAGCAGCGCCCGGACAGGGGGGGAAGCTTTCTTT.

This clonotype was seen a few times. This chain connects TRBV3-1 to TRBJ2-7; tentative D call: TRBD2 (6 bases). This CDR3 comprises 16 residues. Trimming removed 2 bases from V and 2 bases from J, with 16 bases in between. Germline loops: CDR1 LGHDT, CDR2 YNNKEL (reference sequence). The chain's CDR3 is CASSQLDGDFPYEQYF. Here the CDR3 DNA reads TGTGCCAGCAGCCAATTAGATGGGGACTTTCCCTACGAGCAGTACTTC.

This clonotype was observed a handful of times. The gene calls are TRBV12-5 and TRBJ2-4; 7 nucleotides match TRBD1. The germline gives CDR1 LGHNT, CDR2 FRNRAP. With V trimmed by 6 bases and J by 12 bases, 11 bases remained unmatched. The CDR3 has 13 amino acids. The CDR3 DNA reads TGTGCTAGTGGCCTGACAGGGCAATCGTATCAGTACTTC. Its protein is CASGLTGQSYQYF. Drawing the rest from reference TRBV12-5 and TRBJ2-4, the complete variable domain is DARVTQTPRHKVTEMGQEVTMRCQPILGHNTVFWYRQTMMQGLELLAYFRNRAPLDDSGMPKDRFSAEMPDATLATLKIQPSEPRDSAVYFCASGLTGQSYQYFGAGTRLSVL.

V is TRBV9 and J is TRBJ2-7, with D tentatively TRBD1 or TRBD2 (5 bases each). Germline V gives CDR1 SGDLS, CDR2 YYNGEE. CDR3 length: 15 amino acids. V lost 2 bases and J 0 bases, leaving 12 bases between the germline ends. This chain's CDR3 is CASSVYGASSYEQYF. Here the CDR3 DNA reads TGTGCCAGCAGCGTCTACGGGGCTAGCTCCTACGAGCAGTACTTC.

This chain links TRBV7-9 with TRBJ2-4; D possibly corresponds to TRBD2 (5 bases). Trimming shortened V by 4 bases and J by 5 bases, and 15 bases separated the two germline ends. This CDR3 has 15 amino acids. Germline-derived CDR1 and CDR2 are SEHNR and FQNEAQ (reference sequence). CDR3 amino acids: CASSSRVAGENIQYF. The CDR3 bases are TGTGCCAGCAGCTCTAGAGTGGCGGGTGAAAACATTCAGTACTTC. Filled out from reference TRBV7-9 and TRBJ2-4, the complete variable domain reads DTGVSQNPRHKITKRGQNVTFRCDPISEHNRLYWYRQTLGQGPEFLTYFQNEAQLEKSRLLSDRFSAERPKGSFSTLEIQRTEQGDSAMYLCASSSRVAGENIQYFGAGTRLSVL.

The chain joins TRBV5-1 to TRBJ1-1; D possibly corresponds to TRBD1 (6 bases). The CDR3 is 12 residues long. With 3 bases removed from V and 8 bases from J, the gap between germline ends came to 11 bases. CDR1 SGHRS and CDR2 YFSETQ come from the germline V gene. The CDR3 DNA follows: TGCGCCAGCAGCTCACAGGGACGGGAAGCTTTCTTT. Protein: CASSSQGREAFF.

This chain links TRBV6-1 with TRBJ2-1; D call uncertain. CDR3 size: 15 residues. V was cut by 3 bases and J by 0 bases, with 9 bases left in between. Germline V gene data show CDR1 as MNHNS and CDR2 as SASEGT. CDR3 coding DNA: TGTGCCAGCAGTGACTCGGACCCCTCCTACAATGAGCAGTTCTTC. Translating gives CASSDSDPSYNEQFF.

This clonotype came up a few times. V and J are TRBV7-9 and TRBJ2-2, with D tentatively TRBD1 (6 bases). The CDR3 length is 16 residues. The V end was cut by 2 bases, the J end by 4 bases, with 14 bases between. Germline-derived CDR1 and CDR2 are SEHNR and FQNEAQ (reference sequence). Here the CDR3 reads CASSLWDTSGTGELFF. CDR3 nucleotide sequence: TGTGCCAGCAGCTTATGGGACACCTCGGGCACCGGGGAGCTGTTTTTT. Filled out from reference TRBV7-9 and TRBJ2-2, the complete variable domain reads DTGVSQNPRHKITKRGQNVTFRCDPISEHNRLYWYRQTLGQGPEFLTYFQNEAQLEKSRLLSDRFSAERPKGSFSTLEIQRTEQGDSAMYLCASSLWDTSGTGELFFGEGSRLTVL.

This clonotype was counted a few times. The V gene is TRBV2, the J gene TRBJ2-3; possible D gene TRBD2, 6 bases. V shed 6 bases and J shed 2 bases, with 9 bases lying between them. Germline assignment: CDR1 SNHLY and CDR2 FYNNEI. This CDR3 region has 13 residues. Written as DNA, the CDR3 is TGTGCCAGCAGACGGGAGCCCACAGATACGCAGTATTTT. Amino acids: CASRREPTDTQYF.

The chain combines TRBV6-5 with TRBJ1-2; 7 positions match TRBD1. V lost 2 bases, J lost 7 bases, and 13 bases stayed unmatched. The CDR3 extends over 16 amino acids. Germline V gene data show CDR1 as MNHEY and CDR2 as SVGAGI. The CDR3 DNA sequence: TGTGCCAGCAGTTACACTGGGACAGCCCGATTAGGTGGCTACACCTTC. Translated: CASSYTGTARLGGYTF.

The rearrangement uses TRBV20-1 and TRBJ2-5; the match to TRBD2 covers 9 bases. Matching the DNA end better, TRBJ2-1 makes the J call doubtful. This CDR3 region has 15 residues. Germline V gives CDR1 DFQATT, CDR2 SNEGSKA (reference sequence). CDR3: CSALRPAGGRNEQFF. The CDR3 DNA follows: TGCAGTGCTCTGCGACCAGCGGGAGGCAGGAATGAGCAGTTCTTC.

The chain employs TRBV6-1 and TRBJ2-5; D is possibly TRBD1 or TRBD2 (5 bases each). Germline V gene data show CDR1 as MNHNS and CDR2 as SASEGT. The CDR3 runs to 15 residues. V was trimmed by 4 bases and J by 3 bases, leaving 15 bases between them. The CDR3 is CASSGGTVSEETQYF. The CDR3 coding sequence is TGTGCCAGCAGTGGGGGGACGGTATCCGAAGAGACCCAGTACTTC.